Presented here are 16 T cell receptor beta chains from one specimen sequenced in a study of blood T cell repertoires in COVID-19. Sequencing used immunoSEQ multiplex PCR; TCRdb keeps in-frame clones, though not all of them. The profile shows around 470,000 clones, 89% of them singletons. The sample was peripheral blood. These receptors were collected from a man aged 18 to 29 with COVID-19, enrolled during active disease.

V and J are TRBV9 and TRBJ2-1; 13 bases match TRBD2. CDR1 and CDR2 (germline): SGDLS, YYNGEE. J lost 7 bases, V lost 0 bases, and 1 base had no gene match. The CDR3 runs 15 residues. The CDR3 protein is CASSVVLAGGNEQFF. In DNA, the CDR3 is TGTGCCAGCAGCGTAGTACTAGCGGGGGGGAATGAGCAGTTCTTC.

The chain combines TRBV6-4 with TRBJ2-1, with TRBD2 as a possible D gene (5 bases). CDR1 and CDR2 from the germline V gene are MRHNA and SNTAGT. The CDR3 has 16 residues. V was clipped by 4 bases and J by 4 bases, with 17 bases between them. DNA of the CDR3: TGTGCCAGCAGTGCTATTACGGGGATAGCGTACAATGAGCAGTTCTTC. Protein product: CASSAITGIAYNEQFF.

The chain combines TRBV27 with TRBJ2-7; the match to TRBD2 covers 12 bases. The CDR3 is 19 amino acids. From germline, CDR1 is MNHEY and CDR2 SMNVEV (reference sequence). V was clipped by 0 bases and J by 2 bases; unmatched bases: 11. In nucleotides, the CDR3 is TGTGCCAGCAGTTTATCCTCGCTAGCGGGGGGGCCGGAGACCTACGAGCAGTACTTC. Translating it yields CASSLSSLAGGPETYEQYF.

This sequence joins TRBV28 and TRBJ1-2, with D perhaps matching TRBD1 (6 bases). The CDR3 contains 14 residues. Germline V gene lookup returns CDR1 MDHEN and CDR2 SYDVKM. V lost 6 bases, J lost 8 bases, and 19 bases lay in between. The DNA of the CDR3 is TGTGCCAGCAGGGTACAGGGTCCCCCTTCAGGCTACACCTTC. Translation: CASRVQGPPSGYTF.

This clone occurred once. The gene calls are TRBV21-1 and TRBJ2-5; TRBD1, the table's D call, was not compared with the DNA. TRBV21-1 counts as a pseudogene. The CDR3 extends over 19 amino acids. Written as DNA, the CDR3 is TGTGCCAGCAGCAAAGGTGAAGTAGGGGGAAAAGACCGTTTAGAGACCCAGTACTTC. This codes for CASSKGEVGGKDRLETQYF.

The chain couples TRBV24-1 to TRBJ2-7, with 7 bases aligning to TRBD2. V dropped 4 bases and J dropped 2; count of bases not matched to a gene: 1. The germline V gene encodes CDR1 KGHDR and CDR2 SFDVKD. The length of the CDR3 is 13 residues. CDR3 nucleotides: TGTGCCACCAGTGACGGACTAGCCTACGAGCAGTACTTC. This codes for CATSDGLAYEQYF.

About this clone itself: Just one base apart from a much larger clone, this may be a read error. The chain recombines TRBV27 with TRBJ1-1; no definite D call. The V and J ends lost 4 bases and 1 base respectively, with 7 bases between them. Germline values: CDR1 MNHEY, CDR2 SMNVEV (reference sequence). The CDR3 has 13 amino acids. CDR3 protein: CASSYRQNTEAFF. Here the CDR3 DNA reads TGTGCCAGCAGTTACCGACAGAACACTGAAGCTTTCTTT.

The gene calls are TRBV11-2 and TRBJ2-1; 8 bases map to TRBD2. The CDR3 runs to 15 residues. The germline gives CDR1 SGHAT, CDR2 FQNNGV. V lost 5 bases, J lost 8 bases, and 11 bases stayed unmatched. CDR3 sequence: CASSTFGRGVDEQFF. Here the CDR3 DNA reads TGTGCCAGCAGCACCTTCGGGAGGGGTGTCGATGAGCAGTTCTTC.

The chain has TRBV11-3 and TRBJ2-5; 9 nucleotides line up with TRBD2. The CDR3 runs to 16 residues. Germline V lookup: CDR1 SGHNT, CDR2 YENEEA. Losses at the gene ends were 3 bases for V and 5 bases for J; bases not matched to a gene: 10. This CDR3 is CASSLDSGRGSETQYF. Here the CDR3 DNA reads TGTGCCAGCAGCTTGGATAGCGGGAGAGGTTCGGAGACCCAGTACTTC.

This chain joins TRBV5-1 and TRBJ2-1; 11 bases agree with TRBD2. Germline values: CDR1 SGHRS, CDR2 YFSETQ. J gave up 7 bases and V 0 bases, and 6 bases lay outside the gene matches. This CDR3 comprises 16 residues. CDR3 bases: TGCGCCAGCAGCTTGGCCGAGAGGACTAGCGGGAATGAGCAGTTCTTC. Protein sequence: CASSLAERTSGNEQFF. The entire variable domain, with the rest obtained from reference TRBV5-1 and TRBJ2-1, is as follows: KAGVTQTPRYLIKTRGQQVTLSCSPISGHRSVSWYQQTPGQGLQFLFEYFSETQRNKGNFPGRFSGRQFSNSRSEMNVSTLELGDSALYLCASSLAERTSGNEQFFGPGTRLTVL.

The chain carries TRBV30 and TRBJ2-2, with D unclear. The CDR3 totals 13 residues. The germline V and J ends were trimmed by 8 bases and 1 base, with 11 bases remaining between them. Germline values: CDR1 GTSNPN, CDR2 SVGIG (reference sequence). CDR3: CAQRIGNTGELFF. The CDR3 DNA is TGTGCCCAGAGGATTGGGAACACCGGGGAGCTGTTTTTT.

The rearrangement links TRBV27 to TRBJ1-1; TRBD1 aligns across 7 bases. V was pared by 7 bases and J by 1 base, with 21 bases of the junction left unmatched. CDR3 length: 19 amino acids. Germline V lookup: CDR1 MNHEY, CDR2 SMNVEV (reference sequence). Here the CDR3 reads CASTIRTEPYAGGNTEAFF. In nucleotides, the CDR3 is TGTGCCAGCACCATAAGAACCGAGCCCTACGCAGGGGGGAACACTGAAGCTTTCTTT.

For this clone: The same CDR3 can be traced to other DNA sequences in this sample. The chain combines TRBV5-1 with TRBJ2-1; TRBD2 matches at 13 bases. The CDR3 contains 16 residues. The germline V gene has CDR1 SGHRS and CDR2 YFSETQ. The ends lost 4 bases at V and 7 bases at J; junction bases unmatched: 8. The CDR3 loop reads CASSLLAGGPSNEQFF. CDR3 in DNA: TGCGCCAGCAGCCTACTAGCGGGAGGGCCTTCGAATGAGCAGTTCTTC.

The chain is built from TRBV7-9 and TRBJ2-1; 13 nucleotides line up with TRBD2. V lost 6 bases, J lost 7 bases, and 6 bases stayed unmatched. The CDR3 runs 15 residues. The V gene's germline CDR1 is SEHNR and CDR2 FQNEAQ (reference sequence). The chain's CDR3 is CASSLGLAGKNEQFF. The CDR3 DNA reads TGTGCCAGCAGTTTGGGACTAGCGGGGAAAAATGAGCAGTTCTTC.

The rearrangement links TRBV27 to TRBJ2-1; D possibly corresponds to TRBD2 (5 bases). Between the trimmed V and J ends, which lost 5 bases and 8 bases, there was a span of 19 bases. The germline V gene has CDR1 MNHEY and CDR2 SMNVEV (reference sequence). The CDR3 consists of 15 residues. For the CDR3, the DNA is TGTGCCAGCAGTCAAACTAGTCCCCGGGTCCATGAGCAGTTCTTC. Amino acid sequence: CASSQTSPRVHEQFF.

The gene calls are TRBV5-8 and TRBJ2-1; no clear D. Germline CDR1 and CDR2: SGHTS and YDEGEE. Trimming left V 3 bases short and J 0 bases short, with 13 bases between. The CDR3 totals 16 residues. The DNA for the CDR3 is TGTGCCAGCAGCTCCCCGAGGCGGAGCTCCTACAATGAGCAGTTCTTC. Translation: CASSSPRRSSYNEQFF. Complete variable domain (other parts from reference TRBV5-8 and TRBJ2-1): EAGVTQSPTHLIKTRGQQATLRCSPISGHTSVYWYQQALGLGLQFLLWYDEGEERNRGNFPPRFSGRQFPNYSSELNVNALELEDSALYLCASSSPRRSSYNEQFFGPGTRLTVL.